These 27 T cell receptor beta chains share one sample of origin, sequenced in a study of PD-1 blockade in classical Hodgkin lymphoma. Only in-frame clones appear in the TCRdb table, and some are missing; sequencing was by immunoSEQ multiplex PCR. The table lists 20,000 to 25,000 clones, around 64% of them singletons. Brentuximab vedotin exposure varied among the patients, all of whom had relapsed after autologous stem cell transplantation. The material sequenced was peripheral blood mononuclear cells (PBMCs), taken at baseline. All receptors derive from a human donor with classical Hodgkin lymphoma.

Concerning this clone: The identical CDR3 is also encoded by other nucleotide sequences in the sample. The rearrangement joins TRBV6-5 to TRBJ1-1; a possible D gene is TRBD1 (6 bases). The CDR3 length is 14 residues. Deletions cut 4 bases from V and 2 bases from J, with 11 bases between. Germline CDR1 MNHEY, CDR2 SVGAGI. CDR3 in amino acids: CASSSTGRNTEAFF. In DNA, the CDR3 is TGTGCCAGCAGTTCTACAGGGAGAAACACTGAAGCTTTCTTT.

The chain combines TRBV2 with TRBJ2-7, with unresolved D. The V end lost 0 bases, the J end lost 0 bases, and 9 bases lay between the germline ends. From germline, CDR1 is SNHLY and CDR2 FYNNEI. The CDR3 extends over 15 amino acids. The DNA for the CDR3 is TGTGCCAGCAGTGAAGCGCCGGGCAGCTCCTACGAGCAGTACGTC. Its translation: CASSEAPGSSYEQYV.

The chain has TRBV27 and TRBJ1-1; the D gene is possibly TRBD1 (5 bases). V gave up 7 bases and J gave up 0 bases, with 18 bases separating them. The CDR3 contains 16 residues. Germline V CDR1 and CDR2: MNHEY, SMNVEV (reference sequence). CDR3 amino acids: CASILQPPDMNTEAFF. CDR3 nucleotides: TGTGCCAGCATCCTTCAACCCCCGGACATGAACACTGAAGCTTTCTTT.

By sample share, this clone is medium-sized (0.01 to 0.1%). This chain connects TRBV27 to TRBJ1-5, with D unresolved. CDR1 and CDR2 from the germline V gene are MNHEY and SMNVEV (reference sequence). Deletions cut 2 bases from V and 0 bases from J, with 5 bases between. The CDR3 runs to 14 residues. CDR3 bases: TGTGCCAGCAGTTTACAGACTAGCAATCAGCCCCAGCATTTT. This codes for CASSLQTSNQPQHF.

V is TRBV6-5 and J is TRBJ1-1; D is ambiguous. This CDR3 comprises 14 residues. Germline assignment: CDR1 MNHEY and CDR2 SVGAGI. V lost 2 bases and J 8 bases, leaving 15 bases between the germline ends. In DNA form, the CDR3 reads TGTGCCAGCAGTTACCTGTATGGGCCAAGGGAAGCTTTCTTT. It yields the protein CASSYLYGPREAFF.

The chain has TRBV19 and TRBJ2-7, with D unclear. Germline V CDR1 and CDR2: LNHDA, SQIVND (reference sequence). Trimming left V 5 bases short and J 6 bases short, with 11 bases between. CDR3 length equals 12 residues. This chain's CDR3 is CASSWVLGEQYF. The DNA of the CDR3 is TGTGCCAGTAGTTGGGTTCTCGGCGAGCAGTACTTC.

This clone was seen more than once but under ten times. The gene calls are TRBV6-5 and TRBJ1-3; possibly TRBD1 for D (6 bases). CDR1 and CDR2 (germline): MNHEY, SVGAGI. This CDR3 spans 14 amino acids. With 5 bases removed from V and 1 base from J, the gap between germline ends came to 9 bases. The CDR3 spells CASSPGASGNTIYF. Written as DNA, the CDR3 is TGTGCCAGCAGTCCAGGGGCTTCTGGAAACACCATATATTTT.

The chain combines TRBV28 with TRBJ2-7, with TRBD2 matching 8 bases. The CDR3 runs to 15 residues. Germline CDR1 MDHEN, CDR2 SYDVKM. Trimming at V came to 5 bases and at J to 3 bases, leaving 9 bases not matched to a gene. CDR3 region: CASSPRGGNLYEQYF. Here the CDR3 DNA reads TGTGCCAGCAGTCCGCGCGGGGGGAATCTCTACGAGCAGTACTTC.

This chain joins TRBV19 and TRBJ1-1; D is possibly TRBD1 (6 bases). V was trimmed by 1 base and J by 4 bases, leaving 10 bases between them. CDR3 length: 14 amino acids. Germline loops: CDR1 LNHDA, CDR2 SQIVND (reference sequence). The CDR3 coding sequence is TGTGCCAGTAGTATAGGAGGGGGGTTCACTGAAGCTTTCTTT. It specifies CASSIGGGFTEAFF.

The chain recombines TRBV19 with TRBJ2-5; TRBD2 aligns across 7 bases. Trimming cost V 2 bases and J 3 bases; bases outside gene matches: 9. There are 16 residues in the CDR3. Germline-derived CDR1 and CDR2 are LNHDA and SQIVND (reference sequence). The CDR3 DNA follows: TGTGCCAGTAGTATAAGGGGTTTAGGGAGGGAAGAGACCCAGTACTTC. Translated: CASSIRGLGREETQYF.

The rearrangement links TRBV4-2 to TRBJ2-7, with TRBD1 as a possible D gene (6 bases). Germline lookup yields CDR1 LGHNA and CDR2 YNFKEQ. Deletions cut 1 base from V and 0 bases from J, with 7 bases between. This CDR3 spans 14 amino acids. The CDR3 loop reads CASSQARGSYEQYF. CDR3 nucleotide sequence: TGTGCCAGCAGCCAAGCCAGGGGCTCCTACGAGCAGTACTTC.

The chain carries TRBV6-5 and TRBJ1-2; D is unclear. V dropped 4 bases and J dropped 0 bases, with 15 bases sitting between them. Germline V gene lookup returns CDR1 MNHEY and CDR2 SVGAGI. This CDR3 is 16 amino acids long. The CDR3: CASSSYFINANYGYTF. CDR3 sequence (DNA): TGTGCCAGCAGTTCGTACTTCATCAACGCTAACTATGGCTACACCTTC.

J is TRBJ2-1 and V is TRBV5-4, with 14 positions matching TRBD2. The germline gives CDR1 SGHNT, CDR2 YYREEE (reference sequence). V lost 2 bases and J lost 10; bases outside the gene matches: 5. This CDR3 contains 15 residues. Here the CDR3 DNA reads TGTGCCAGCAGCTTCCCGGGACTAGCGGGAGTGGAGCAGTTCTTC. It is translated as CASSFPGLAGVEQFF.

V is TRBV9 and J is TRBJ1-1; D call uncertain. The V and J ends lost 2 bases and 4 bases respectively, with 15 bases between them. Per the germline V gene, CDR1 is SGDLS and CDR2 is YYNGEE. The CDR3 sequence is 15 residues long. The DNA for the CDR3 is TGTGCCAGCAGCGTGGGTCCCTCGGGTCTCACTGAAGCTTTCTTT. Amino acid sequence: CASSVGPSGLTEAFF.

As DNA, the CDR3 is TGCAGCGGGCGGAGGGGGAGCACAGATACGCAGTATTTT. It translates to CSGRRGSTDTQYF. The chain couples TRBV29-1 to TRBJ2-3; D possibly matches TRBD1 or TRBD2 (6 bases each). CDR1 is SQVTM and CDR2 is ANQGSEA in the germline V gene. The CDR3 sequence is 13 residues long. V was clipped by 7 bases and J by 0 bases, with 11 bases between them.

V usage is TRBV28 and J usage is TRBJ2-3; unclear D gene. Germline V gene sequence: CDR1 MDHEN, CDR2 SYDVKM. V lost 2 bases, J lost 1 base, and 7 bases lay in between. This CDR3 is 14 amino acids long. The CDR3 region is CASSLEGRTDTQYF. The CDR3 nucleotides are TGTGCCAGCAGTTTAGAAGGACGCACAGATACGCAGTATTTT. The full variable domain, its missing parts supplied by reference TRBV28 and TRBJ2-3, is DVKVTQSSRYLVKRTGEKVFLECVQDMDHENMFWYRQDPGLGLRLIYFSYDVKMKEKGDIPEGYSVSREKKERFSLILESASTNQTSMYLCASSLEGRTDTQYFGPGTRLTVL.

This clone was observed a handful of times. This rearrangement joins TRBV28 to TRBJ2-1, with 7 nucleotides matching TRBD2. This CDR3 spans 16 amino acids. V was clipped by 5 bases and J by 6 bases; unmatched bases: 13. Germline loops: CDR1 MDHEN, CDR2 SYDVKM. The chain's CDR3 is CASSLSGVAGRNEQFF. The CDR3 region has the DNA TGTGCCAGCAGTCTGAGCGGGGTAGCTGGGCGCAATGAGCAGTTCTTC.

A word on this clone: At one boundary the junction diverges from the germline segment, which might be a read error. Other DNA sequences from this sample encode an identical CDR3 as well. This rearrangement joins TRBV9 to TRBJ2-2; D might be TRBD2 (5 bases). Germline-derived CDR1 and CDR2 are SGDLS and YYNGEE. This CDR3 is built from 12 residues. This CDR3 reads CASSVVGGELFF. In DNA form, the CDR3 reads TGTGCCAGTAGCGTAGTAGGCGGGGAGCTGTTTTTT.

The chain couples TRBV11-2 to TRBJ2-2; D gene unclear. Trimming pared 7 bases from V and 4 bases from J, leaving 13 bases between. This CDR3 is 14 amino acids long. Per germline, CDR1 SGHAT and CDR2 FQNNGV. CDR3 nucleotide sequence: TGTGCCAGCAACTCCCGGAGAGGCACCGGGGAGCTGTTTTTT. Translating gives CASNSRRGTGELFF.

The V and J genes are TRBV6-5 and TRBJ2-2; D unresolved. The CDR3 has 15 residues. Germline assignment: CDR1 MNHEY and CDR2 SVGAGI. V was cut by 4 bases and J by 0 bases, with 9 bases left in between. CDR3 sequence (DNA): TGTGCCAGCAGTTTGGGCGGCGCGAACACCGGGGAGCTGTTTTTT. This translates into CASSLGGANTGELFF.

J is TRBJ1-2 and V is TRBV7-2, with D unresolved. Trimming removed 3 bases at V and 6 bases at J, with 14 bases between. This CDR3 contains 14 residues. Germline V gene sequence: CDR1 SGHTA, CDR2 FQGNSA. Here the CDR3 DNA reads TGTGCCAGCAGCTTGGATGGAGCCCTGGATGGCTACACCTTC. Its translation: CASSLDGALDGYTF.

The chain couples TRBV7-8 to TRBJ1-2; D not resolved. V lost 2 bases and J 2 bases, leaving 6 bases between the germline ends. CDR1 is SGHVS and CDR2 is FQNEAQ in the germline V gene. This CDR3 region has 13 residues. CDR3 DNA sequence: TGTGCCAGCAGCTTATTACAGAACTATGGCTACACCTTC. The encoded protein is CASSLLQNYGYTF.

V gene TRBV19 combines with J gene TRBJ2-2; D is uncertain. Germline CDR1 LNHDA, CDR2 SQIVND (reference sequence). The CDR3 runs 14 residues. Deletions cut 8 bases from V and 4 bases from J, with 14 bases between. CDR3 DNA sequence: TGTGCCAGTTCTATCCTTTCAGCCACCGGGGAGCTGTTTTTT. Translated: CASSILSATGELFF.

J is TRBJ1-6 and V is TRBV6-6; no definite D call. Germline CDR1 and CDR2: MNHNY and SVGAGI (reference sequence). The CDR3 consists of 11 residues. Trimming took 0 bases from V and 16 from J, leaving 7 bases between them. The CDR3 loop is CASSYSMGLHF. CDR3 nucleotides: TGTGCCAGCAGTTACTCGATGGGGCTCCACTTT.

This sequence joins TRBV9 and TRBJ2-1; D is unclear. The ends were cut back, 0 bases at V and 4 bases at J, with 5 bases in the middle. This CDR3 is built from 13 residues. The germline V gene has CDR1 SGDLS and CDR2 YYNGEE. This CDR3 reads CASSVVEYNEQFF. The CDR3 coding sequence is TGTGCCAGCAGCGTAGTAGAATACAATGAGCAGTTCTTC. Filled out from reference TRBV9 and TRBJ2-1, the complete variable domain reads DSGVTQTPKHLITATGQRVTLRCSPRSGDLSVYWYQQSLDQGLQFLIQYYNGEERAKGNILERFSAQQFPDLHSELNLSSLELGDSALYFCASSVVEYNEQFFGPGTRLTVL.

The chain links TRBV30 to TRBJ1-1; D remains unclear. The germline V gene has CDR1 GTSNPN and CDR2 SVGIG (reference sequence). This CDR3 spans 12 amino acids. The germline V and J ends were trimmed by 2 bases and 4 bases, with 8 bases remaining between them. This chain's CDR3 is CAWSSGGTEAFF. The CDR3 bases are TGTGCCTGGAGTTCGGGTGGCACTGAAGCTTTCTTT.

The chain combines TRBV7-2 with TRBJ1-1; 9 bases line up with TRBD1. The J segment lost 5 bases and the V segment lost 2 bases, leaving 6 bases of the junction unmatched. CDR1 and CDR2 from the germline V gene are SGHTA and FQGNSA. The CDR3 has 15 amino acids. In DNA, the CDR3 is TGTGCCAGCAGCTTAACCCGACAGGGGGGGACTGAAGCTTTCTTT. Its protein product is CASSLTRQGGTEAFF.